The 30 T cell receptor beta chains below come from one sample, sequenced in a study of shared clonotypes between healthy human individuals. Data came from immunoSEQ multiplex PCR; TCRdb stores just in-frame clones and leaves some out. The data show over a million clones, roughly 96% seen once. Specimen: naive CD4+ T cells sorted from blood. As for subset: CD45RA+ positively selected. The origin of the receptors is a man aged 25 to 40 in good health.

The rearrangement links TRBV5-1 to TRBJ2-1, with 10 bases that match TRBD2. Germline V lookup: CDR1 SGHRS, CDR2 YFSETQ. The CDR3 runs to 19 residues. V lost 4 bases and J lost 3; bases outside the gene matches: 16. CDR3 amino acids: CASSLGLAETLINYNEQFF. In DNA form, the CDR3 reads TGCGCCAGCAGCCTAGGACTAGCGGAGACCCTAATCAACTACAATGAGCAGTTCTTC.

The rearrangement joins TRBV4-2 to TRBJ2-1; D may be TRBD2 (6 bases). V was cut by 3 bases and J by 7 bases, with 10 bases left in between. The germline CDR1 and CDR2 sequences are LGHNA and YNFKEQ. CDR3 length: 13 residues. In DNA form, the CDR3 reads TGTGCCAGCAGCCAGCCCGGGAGAAATGAGCAGTTCTTC. Its translation: CASSQPGRNEQFF.

The rearrangement joins TRBV5-5 to TRBJ1-1; D might be TRBD1 (6 bases). V lost 4 bases and J lost 5, with 18 bases in between. This CDR3 contains 15 residues. The germline gives CDR1 SGHKS, CDR2 YYEKEE (reference sequence). The CDR3 nucleotides read TGTGCCAGCAGCAAACATGGGGGGGCGGGAACTGAAGCTTTCTTT. It specifies CASSKHGGAGTEAFF.

This chain links TRBV29-1 with TRBJ2-7; weak D call: TRBD1 (6 bases). CDR1 is SQVTM, CDR2 ANQGSEA, per germline. Trimming removed 4 bases from V and 7 bases from J, with 11 bases in between. There are 11 residues in the CDR3. This CDR3 reads CSVAGVEEQYF. The CDR3 DNA is TGCAGCGTTGCAGGGGTGGAAGAGCAGTACTTC.

V usage is TRBV5-4 and J usage is TRBJ2-7; 7 nucleotides align to TRBD1. V trimming: 3 bases; J trimming: 2 bases; junction bases outside the gene matches: 2. CDR1 and CDR2 from the germline V gene are SGHNT and YYREEE (reference sequence). The CDR3 consists of 13 residues. CDR3 residues: CASSSTGAYEQYF. DNA of the CDR3: TGTGCCAGCAGCTCAACAGGGGCCTACGAGCAGTACTTC. Filled out from reference TRBV5-4 and TRBJ2-7, the complete variable domain reads ETGVTQSPTHLIKTRGQQVTLRCSSQSGHNTVSWYQQALGQGPQFIFQYYREEENGRGNFPPRFSGLQFPNYSSELNVNALELDDSALYLCASSSTGAYEQYFGPGTRLTVT.

The V gene is TRBV19, the J gene TRBJ1-5; TRBD1 might be the D (6 bases). Trimming took 6 bases from V and 9 from J, leaving 12 bases between them. CDR1 and CDR2 (germline): LNHDA, SQIVND (reference sequence). The CDR3 contains 12 residues. The CDR3 is CASSLSGAPQHF. CDR3 coding DNA: TGTGCCAGTAGCCTCTCAGGGGCGCCCCAGCATTTT.

The J gene is TRBJ2-2, the V gene TRBV6-4; 8 bases map to TRBD2. There are 14 residues in the CDR3. J lost 0 bases, V lost 10 bases, and 4 bases had no gene match. Germline CDR1 is MRHNA and CDR2 is SNTAGT. This chain's CDR3 is CATRGDPNTGELFF. In DNA, the CDR3 is TGTGCCACGCGGGGGGATCCGAACACCGGGGAGCTGTTTTTT.

The chain joins TRBV6-1 to TRBJ2-1; D unclear. CDR1 is MNHNS and CDR2 is SASEGT in the germline V gene. This CDR3 has 14 amino acids. Trimming took off 7 bases at V and 8 bases at J, with 18 bases between the two ends. The DNA for the CDR3 is TGTGCCAGCACCAACGAATGGGGTGTGCATGAGCAGTTCTTC. This translates into CASTNEWGVHEQFF.

V and J are TRBV2 and TRBJ1-4; D is undetermined. Germline CDR1 and CDR2: SNHLY and FYNNEI. V lost 3 bases and J 7 bases, leaving 6 bases between the germline ends. This CDR3 has 12 amino acids. Here the CDR3 DNA reads TGTGCCAGCAGTGACCTGTCTGAAAAACTGTTTTTT. It yields the protein CASSDLSEKLFF.

This chain links TRBV19 with TRBJ2-2; weak D call: TRBD2 (5 bases). The CDR3 consists of 16 residues. In germline, CDR1 is LNHDA, CDR2 SQIVND (reference sequence). With 5 bases removed from V and 4 bases from J, the gap between germline ends came to 17 bases. The DNA of the CDR3 is TGTGCCAGTAGTCCGCGAGCGGCCCCGGCCACCGGGGAGCTGTTTTTT. Amino acid sequence: CASSPRAAPATGELFF.

This clone came up once. The gene calls are TRBV10-3 and TRBJ2-2, with no clear D. The ends were cut back, 8 bases at V and 6 bases at J, with 13 bases in the middle. CDR3 length: 13 residues. CDR1 is ENHRY, CDR2 SYGVKD, per germline. This CDR3 reads CAIQKTTAGELFF. The CDR3 DNA follows: TGTGCCATCCAGAAAACAACGGCCGGGGAGCTGTTTTTT.

This rearrangement joins TRBV5-8 to TRBJ2-7; 8 bases line up with TRBD2. The junction had 13 bases not matched to a gene; V was cut back by 2 bases and J by 0 bases. Germline V gene lookup returns CDR1 SGHTS and CDR2 YDEGEE. CDR3 length equals 18 residues. The CDR3 nucleotides are TGTGCCAGCAGCTTAGTTCGGCTAGCGGGCCTTAGCTCCTACGAGCAGTACTTC. Translating it yields CASSLVRLAGLSSYEQYF.

The chain is built from TRBV27 and TRBJ2-1; TRBD2 matches at 8 bases. The V segment lost 6 bases and the J segment 8 bases; nucleotides outside the gene matches: 6. The CDR3 extends over 13 amino acids. Germline-derived CDR1 and CDR2 are MNHEY and SMNVEV (reference sequence). The CDR3 sequence: CASRRAGVDEQFF. DNA of the CDR3: TGTGCCAGCAGGAGAGCGGGAGTCGATGAGCAGTTCTTC.

The chain joins TRBV2 to TRBJ2-5, with TRBD1 identical over 8 bases. V shed 6 bases, J shed 5 bases, and the junction held 5 bases outside the gene matches. This CDR3 region has 13 residues. Per germline, CDR1 SNHLY and CDR2 FYNNEI. The CDR3 DNA sequence: TGTGCCAGCAGCCGGACAGGGTATGAGACCCAGTACTTC. Its translation: CASSRTGYETQYF.

The chain uses TRBV2 and TRBJ2-7; 10 bases are shared with TRBD1. V shed 7 bases, J shed 5 bases, and the junction held 8 bases outside the gene matches. CDR3 length: 14 residues. Germline CDR1 is SNHLY and CDR2 is FYNNEI. The CDR3: CASNWDRGRDEQYF. Here the CDR3 DNA reads TGTGCCAGCAATTGGGACAGGGGACGGGACGAGCAGTACTTC.

This rearrangement joins TRBV9 to TRBJ1-5; D remains ambiguous. CDR1 and CDR2 from the germline V gene are SGDLS and YYNGEE. Trimming shortened V by 0 bases and J by 5 bases, and 6 bases separated the two germline ends. This CDR3 is 13 amino acids long. This chain's CDR3 is CASSVEIDQPQHF. CDR3 coding DNA: TGTGCCAGCAGCGTAGAAATTGATCAGCCCCAGCATTTT.

This chain joins TRBV13 and TRBJ1-1, with D possibly being TRBD1 (5 bases). V was cut by 2 bases and J by 1 base, with 11 bases left in between. The CDR3 is 15 amino acids. CDR1 is PRHDT and CDR2 is FYEKMQ in the germline V gene (reference sequence). The CDR3, as DNA: TGTGCCAGCAGCTTACCGGGGACGGCGAACACTGAAGCTTTCTTT. Residues: CASSLPGTANTEAFF.

The table lists this clone with a count of one. The chain uses TRBV7-2 and TRBJ2-7; TRBD1 agrees at 7 bases. The germline gives CDR1 SGHTA, CDR2 FQGNSA. V dropped 4 bases and J dropped 2; count of bases not matched to a gene: 2. The CDR3 runs 13 residues. This CDR3 is CASSSGQTYEQYF. CDR3 in DNA: TGTGCCAGCAGCTCGGGACAGACCTACGAGCAGTACTTC.

This chain connects TRBV5-1 to TRBJ2-2, with 9 bases matching TRBD2. Germline-derived CDR1 and CDR2 are SGHRS and YFSETQ. The V segment lost 0 bases and the J segment 7 bases; nucleotides outside the gene matches: 13. The CDR3 consists of 18 residues. The CDR3 is CASSLVASGIRTGGELFF. The DNA for the CDR3 is TGCGCCAGCAGCTTGGTAGCTAGCGGGATTCGGACTGGCGGGGAGCTGTTTTTT.

V is TRBV28 and J is TRBJ1-1, with D unresolved. The CDR3 spans 12 residues. V was pared by 7 bases and J by 7 bases, with 13 bases between. Germline V CDR1 and CDR2: MDHEN, SYDVKM. The CDR3 loop is CASTIGVGEAFF. The CDR3, as DNA: TGTGCCAGCACCATAGGAGTGGGTGAAGCTTTCTTT.

Concerning this clone itself: This sample includes further DNA sequences coding for the same CDR3. V usage is TRBV28 and J usage is TRBJ2-2; perhaps D is TRBD1 or TRBD2 (5 bases each). The V gene's germline CDR1 is MDHEN and CDR2 SYDVKM. CDR3 length equals 14 residues. The V gene lost 6 bases and the J gene lost 0 bases, with 8 bases spanning the gap. CDR3 loop: CASRGTANTGELFF. The CDR3 coding sequence is TGTGCCAGCAGAGGGACGGCGAACACCGGGGAGCTGTTTTTT.

V gene TRBV2 combines with J gene TRBJ2-7; TRBD1 matches at 7 bases. V lost 6 bases and J lost 3; bases outside the gene matches: 14. Germline V gene data show CDR1 as SNHLY and CDR2 as FYNNEI. The CDR3 has 16 amino acids. DNA for the CDR3: TGTGCCAGCAGAGATCCGGGACAGAAAAACAGCTACGAGCAGTACTTC. Protein sequence: CASRDPGQKNSYEQYF.

In the case of this clone: This specimen includes other DNA sequences encoding the same CDR3. The chain joins TRBV5-1 to TRBJ2-7, with 9 bases that match TRBD1. This CDR3 comprises 13 residues. Germline CDR1 and CDR2: SGHRS and YFSETQ. Trimming removed 3 bases from V and 4 bases from J; junction bases left unmatched: 2. The DNA of the CDR3 is TGCGCCAGCAGCTCGGGACAGGGATACGAGCAGTACTTC. Amino acid sequence: CASSSGQGYEQYF.

On this clone itself: Other DNA sequences in the sample encode the same CDR3. This chain joins TRBV5-1 and TRBJ1-2; D unresolved. The V gene's germline CDR1 is SGHRS and CDR2 YFSETQ. The CDR3 runs 15 residues. The V gene lost 0 bases and the J gene lost 3 bases, with 12 bases spanning the gap. In DNA form, the CDR3 reads TGCGCCAGCAGCTTGGGGGGTGGAAGTGACTATGGCTACACCTTC. Its translation: CASSLGGGSDYGYTF. The full variable domain, with the rest looked up from reference TRBV5-1 and TRBJ1-2, is KAGVTQTPRYLIKTRGQQVTLSCSPISGHRSVSWYQQTPGQGLQFLFEYFSETQRNKGNFPGRFSGRQFSNSRSEMNVSTLELGDSALYLCASSLGGGSDYGYTFGSGTRLTVV.

Details on this clone: Other nucleotide sequences from this sample produce the same CDR3. The V call is TRBV6-5, the J call TRBJ2-7; 8 bases are a match to TRBD1. Germline V CDR1 and CDR2: MNHEY, SVGAGI. The CDR3 consists of 13 residues. J was trimmed by 6 bases and V by 9 bases; bases with no gene match: 10. As DNA, the CDR3 is TGTGCCAGTAGATCGACAGGGGAGAGCGAGCAGTACTTC. Its translation is CASRSTGESEQYF.

V is TRBV7-9 and J is TRBJ2-7; D may be TRBD1 (5 bases). Trimming shortened V by 0 bases and J by 2 bases, and 8 bases separated the two germline ends. Germline CDR1 is SEHNR and CDR2 is FQNEAQ (reference sequence). The CDR3 has 14 amino acids. In nucleotides, the CDR3 is TGTGCCAGCAGCTTAGCACAGGTGGCCTACGAGCAGTACTTC. Encoded protein: CASSLAQVAYEQYF.

V and J are TRBV7-8 and TRBJ2-7; no reliable D call. The CDR3 has 15 amino acids. V was clipped by 1 base and J by 0 bases, with 10 bases between them. CDR1 is SGHVS, CDR2 FQNEAQ, per germline. DNA of the CDR3: TGTGCCAGCAGCTTAGTTTCCAGGAGCTCCTACGAGCAGTACTTC. This translates into CASSLVSRSSYEQYF.

The chain couples TRBV7-9 to TRBJ2-7; D might be TRBD2 (5 bases). Trimming stripped 5 bases from V and 3 bases from J, with 14 bases between. Germline V lookup: CDR1 SEHNR, CDR2 FQNEAQ (reference sequence). CDR3 length equals 14 residues. CDR3: CASSPGFPSYEQYF. In DNA form, the CDR3 reads TGTGCCAGCAGCCCGGGGTTCCCTAGCTACGAGCAGTACTTC.

The rearrangement joins TRBV28 to TRBJ2-2, with D uncertain. Trimming took off 2 bases at V and 14 bases at J, with 9 bases between the two ends. CDR3 size: 11 residues. The germline V gene has CDR1 MDHEN and CDR2 SYDVKM. CDR3 bases: TGTGCCAGCAGTTTACTAGGGAAACTGTTTTTT. The encoded protein is CASSLLGKLFF. The variable domain in full, completed from reference TRBV28 and TRBJ2-2, reads DVKVTQSSRYLVKRTGEKVFLECVQDMDHENMFWYRQDPGLGLRLIYFSYDVKMKEKGDIPEGYSVSREKKERFSLILESASTNQTSMYLCASSLLGKLFFGEGSRLTVL.

The rearrangement joins TRBV10-3 to TRBJ1-2, with unresolved D. The CDR3 runs 13 residues. Germline V gene lookup returns CDR1 ENHRY and CDR2 SYGVKD. Trimming pared 2 bases from V and 3 bases from J, leaving 7 bases between. DNA for the CDR3: TGTGCCATCAGTGAGACGGACCACTATGGCTACACCTTC. Its protein is CAISETDHYGYTF.